Sequencing of this T cell receptor beta chain was carried out in a study of CD8 T cells in ankylosing spondylitis. Whole-study findings and limits: Ankylosing spondylitis blood seemed to carry a telltale TCR beta motif made of several highly homologous variants.

This clonotype was seen a handful of times. Its target is unknown. Germline loops: CDR1 MNHEY, CDR2 SMNVEV (reference sequence). This CDR3 is 16 amino acids long. The junction had 14 bases not matched to a gene; V was cut back by 6 bases and J by 4 bases. Quantitative 5'-RACE with molecular barcodes generated TCR beta libraries. TCRdb called the 5' RACE reads again in MiXCR, with one record for every CDR3 protein. The sample comprises around 39,000 distinct CDR3 sequences, approximately 17% of which are singletons, and just over 45% rests with the top ten. The sequenced material came from blood. The sequence was obtained from a male donor with ankylosing spondylitis or in good health (not recorded which). The chain employs TRBV27 and TRBJ1-1, with 7 bases identical to TRBD1. The CDR3 loop reads CASSPVRGRGVTEAFF. CDR3 bases: TGTGCCAGCAGCCCTGTAAGGGGGCGGGGGGTCACTGAAGCTTTCTTT.